A single T cell receptor (beta chain) is shown here with its context. In its sample, this clone was seen a few times. There is no known antigen for this receptor. It has no much larger one-base neighbor in the sample; base qualities were not kept. Library generation was performed with the immunoSEQ multiplex PCR assay. The multiplex PCR relied on a mix of 60 forward primers for TCR Vbeta segments and 13 reverse primers for TCR Jbeta segments. The CDR3 region of rearranged TCR beta genes was amplified from genomic DNA by a multiplex PCR assay. On the Illumina HiSeq System, the amplified TCR beta libraries were sequenced as 87-base-pair reads. The paper's processing steps were these. In a later analysis, tens of millions of unique TCR beta chains were counted across the roughly 670 repertoires, and around 11 million of these chains were shared by at least two donors. To remove PCR and sequencing errors, raw reads were error-corrected and collapsed into unique sequences using a nearest-neighbor algorithm that merged closely related sequences. CDR3 sequences were aligned to IMGT reference sequences to assign V, D and J gene segments. Each retained sequence needed at least a six-nucleotide match to both a V gene segment and a J gene segment. A rearrangement counted as productive if the CDR3 had no stop codons and remained in frame with V and J, and every other rearrangement counted as non-productive. CDR3 was defined according to IMGT convention as the region running from the second conserved V-encoded cysteine to the conserved J-encoded phenylalanine. In an earlier analysis of 587 of the donors, sequences lacking an unambiguous match to a single V gene segment were excluded. An earlier analysis of fewer than 750 of the donors called V segments functional above 56.7% productive rearrangements and segregating when the between-donor standard deviation exceeded 5%. A statistical classification framework was built to diagnose cytomegalovirus status from the catalog of TCR beta chain sequences. A later analysis assigned V and J genes by comparing TCR nucleotide sequences with IMGT/GENE-DB human TR gene sequences. The TCRdist pipeline was used in a later analysis to assign CDR3 sequences and most-parsimonious VDJ recombination scenarios. In a later analysis, each TCR beta chain was defined by its CDR3 amino acid sequence together with its V-gene family, and reads without a unique V-gene family were excluded. A later analysis removed 592 highly shared, low-generation-probability nucleotide sequences to deal with suspected cross-contamination and a sequencing artifact. In a later analysis, a clonal expansion index for each public chain was calculated from normalized within-repertoire ranks of inferred template counts. In a later analysis, generation probabilities were computed using a VDJ recombination model fitted to out-of-frame rearrangements, and the results were checked against IGoR. Hypergeometric tests were used in a later analysis to score TCR-TCR, TCR-HLA and TCR-CMV co-occurrence, with a repertoire-size bias correction applied to the TCR pairs. To estimate false discovery rates, a later analysis permuted the HLA or CMV assignments 20 times. In a later analysis, co-occurring TCRs were grouped using DBSCAN, and TCRdist sequence similarity was added for clustering within HLA-allele-positive subsets. For co-occurrence clustering, repertoires with fewer than 30,000 or more than 120,000 public chains were excluded, along with roughly 5 repertoires with anomalous nucleotide sharing. TCRdb holds this immuneACCESS table with in-frame rearrangements only. Some clones are missing; in checked studies, unresolved V genes explain under half, and the rest has no known cause. The V and J calls and clone size are taken from that table; D and trimming were inferred from the DNA. This sample holds more than 85,000 clones; over 60% were observed only once. Of the sample, 9.6% falls within the top ten clones.

The cohort comprised 710 or so healthy bone marrow donors. All cohort members were sampled while nominally healthy, although unrecorded immune exposures were likely present. The donor tested CMV seropositive, placing the donor among the 289 seropositive members of the cohort. A peripheral blood sample was collected from each donor, and TCR beta sequencing was performed on peripheral blood mononuclear cells. Genomic DNA was extracted from the blood cell samples with the Qiagen DNeasy Blood Extraction Kit. The CDR3 goes from the cysteine to the phenylalanine over 12 residues. The read is trimmed to its CDR3 DNA, 36 bases read in frame from base 1. V is shortened by 4 bases, J by 10 bases, and the region joining them spans 11 bases. The CDR1 and CDR2 encoded by the germline V gene are MNHNS and SASEGT. This record comes from a study of cytomegalovirus exposure and HLA in healthy donors (dated by TCRdb to about 2017). Context from the whole study: An earlier analysis of roughly 500 of the donors reported about 290 Gb of sequence data and 117 million unique TCR beta sequences from some 180 million T cells. Genome-wide SNP genotypes for about three fifths of the roughly 670 donors were used in a later genetic analysis, which treated that subset as a discovery cohort. The study aimed to test whether cataloging public T cell receptors could reveal signatures of past pathogen exposure. To predict cytomegalovirus infection status, the study brought together high-throughput TCR immunosequencing, statistical association of individual TCRs with disease status, and machine learning. Rather than drawing on any new phenotypic data, the later analysis identified candidate immune exposures from TCR beta sequences and the way those sequences occurred across donors. An early release that covered several hundred HLA-typed donors contained approximately 320 gigabases of sequencing data and around 85 million unique TCR sequences. The study profiled the T cell repertoires of 666 subjects by immunosequencing and related them to cytomegalovirus serostatus. Roughly 5 DR-DQ haplotypes were handled as single units for association and clustering, since linkage in the cohort was strong. Every discovery cohort repertoire had been produced on one sequencing platform. To study patterns of TCR occurrence, a later analysis re-analyzed previously published TCR beta repertoires from several hundred donors and added high-resolution HLA genotyping. The number of typed donors differed by locus: about 620-640 for A, B, C, DRB1 and DQB1; 500 to 550 for DQA1; fewer than 610 for DPA1; and about 450 for DPB1. HLA typing covered class I and class II loci at four-digit resolution. Of the roughly 400 genotyped donors, over 65% fell in the genetic ancestry cluster associated with self-reported Caucasian donors. In an earlier analysis of 500 to 650 of the donors, high-throughput TCR beta sequencing was used to judge whether each TCR beta V gene segment behaved as functional or pseudogenic. In addition to the first cohort of 666 subjects, a separate validation cohort of 130 or so different subjects was used. Donor age, sex, ethnicity and CMV serostatus were compiled together with the repertoire data. On average, roughly 250,000 unique TCR beta nucleotide sequences were sequenced per donor among a few hundred genotyped donors of the cohort, with approximately 18% of those sequences being non-productive.

General study outcomes and caveats: Assigning TCR associations to individual alleles was difficult when HLA alleles, especially DR and DQ, strongly co-occurred. It was suggested by the authors that the approach could potentially be generalized to other disease states and immunological phenotypes. Because counts were too low, approximately 15 rarely observed V segments, including chromosome 9 orphons, were excluded from the earlier analysis of some 590 of the donors. V-gene and J-gene trimming of TCR beta chains was associated with a missense DCLRE1C variant in a later genetic analysis, and the association was replicated in an independent cohort. In a later analysis, several top co-occurrence clusters were reported to appear linked to parvovirus B19, influenza, CMV and Epstein-Barr virus. The 87-base-pair reads could not distinguish some IMGT-functional V segments, including TRBV6-2 and TRBV6-3, so those segments were excluded. Correlated functional status among segregating V segments might reflect linkage disequilibrium, but an unknown experimental factor could not be ruled out. The presence/absence analyses assumed that sequencing depth was roughly uniform across donors, and that assumption may not be true. A later analysis associated 16,951 TCR beta sequences with specific HLA alleles at a false discovery rate of 0.05. In a later analysis, most CMV-associated TCR beta chains were found to appear HLA-restricted, with HLA associations seemingly driven largely by CMV exposure. In the study, 150 to 200 TCR beta chains were listed as associated with cytomegalovirus. Most TCR sequences were observed very rarely across donors, whereas some public TCRs were present in many individuals. A later genetic analysis reported fewer N-insertions in productive TCRs among donors in an Asian-associated ancestry cluster than the roughly 700-donor mean. A later analysis found that HLA-associated TCR beta chains were more clonally expanded and had lower generation probabilities than equally common non-associated chains. A cluster of highly shared sequence variants was judged likely to be a technical artifact of the sequencing pipeline. In vitro tests confirmed that three of the cytomegalovirus-associated TCR beta chains recognize cytomegalovirus antigens. The only immune exposure information available for the cohort was CMV serostatus. In both the original and validation cohorts, the classifier was reported to diagnose cytomegalovirus status with high specificity and sensitivity. A further reported finding was that TCR beta sequences accurately predicted the HLA-A and HLA-B alleles for most subjects in the first cohort. HLA typing was unavailable for some donors at each locus, so association tests used only the typed subset. In this cohort, only TCR beta chains were sequenced, and detectable features were limited by the absence of alpha or paired-chain data. A later analysis found that TCR association rates varied across HLA loci, with DRB1 alleles showing the most associated TCRs and HLA-C alleles the fewest. An earlier analysis of approximately 590 of the donors showed that most TCR beta V segments appeared in productive rearrangements either about 90% or about 30% of the time, which broadly matched IMGT annotations.

The sequenced material came from PBMCs. The V and J genes are TRBV6-1 and TRBJ1-5, with the D gene uncertain. This clonotype was obtained from a male donor in good health and CMV-seropositive. CDR3 loop: CASSGTRYPQHF. The bases read TGTGCCAGCAGTGGAACCAGGTACCCCCAGCATTTT.